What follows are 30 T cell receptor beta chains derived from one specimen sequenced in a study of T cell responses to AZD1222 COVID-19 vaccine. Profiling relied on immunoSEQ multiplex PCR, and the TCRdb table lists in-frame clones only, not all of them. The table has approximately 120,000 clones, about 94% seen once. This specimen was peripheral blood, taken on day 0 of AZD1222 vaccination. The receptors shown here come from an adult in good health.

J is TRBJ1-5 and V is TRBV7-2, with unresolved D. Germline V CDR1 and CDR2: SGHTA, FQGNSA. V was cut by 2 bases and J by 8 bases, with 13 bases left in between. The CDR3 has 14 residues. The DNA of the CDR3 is TGTGCCAGCAGCTTATATGGCAGGCTGGAGCCCCAGCATTTT. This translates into CASSLYGRLEPQHF.

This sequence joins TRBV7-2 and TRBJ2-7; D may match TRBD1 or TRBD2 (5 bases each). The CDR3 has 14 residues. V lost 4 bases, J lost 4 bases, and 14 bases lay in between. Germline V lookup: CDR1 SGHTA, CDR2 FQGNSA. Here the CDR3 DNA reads TGTGCCAGCAGCTGGGGGATGGACGGTTACGAGCAGTACTTC. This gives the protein CASSWGMDGYEQYF.

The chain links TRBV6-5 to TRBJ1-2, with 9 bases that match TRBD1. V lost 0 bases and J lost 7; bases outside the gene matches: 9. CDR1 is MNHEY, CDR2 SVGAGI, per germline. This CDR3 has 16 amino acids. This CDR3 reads CASSYSTGGAFAGYTF. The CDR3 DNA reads TGTGCCAGCAGTTACTCAACAGGGGGCGCGTTCGCTGGCTACACCTTC.

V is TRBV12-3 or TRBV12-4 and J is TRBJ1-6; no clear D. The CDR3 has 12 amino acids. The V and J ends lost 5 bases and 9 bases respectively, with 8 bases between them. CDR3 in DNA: TGTGCCAGCAGTACGGGGTTTTCACCCCTCCACTTT. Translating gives CASSTGFSPLHF.

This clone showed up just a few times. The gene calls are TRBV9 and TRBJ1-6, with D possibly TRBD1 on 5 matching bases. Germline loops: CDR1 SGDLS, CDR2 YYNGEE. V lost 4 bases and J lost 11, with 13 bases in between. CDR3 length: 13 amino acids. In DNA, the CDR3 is TGTGCCAGCAGCCCAGGGCCGCCGCCACCCCTCCACTTT. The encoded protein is CASSPGPPPPLHF.

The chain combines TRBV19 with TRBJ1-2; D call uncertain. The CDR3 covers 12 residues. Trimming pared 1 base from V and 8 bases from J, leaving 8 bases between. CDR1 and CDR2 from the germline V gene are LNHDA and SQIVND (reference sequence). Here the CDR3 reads CASSIGGSGYTF. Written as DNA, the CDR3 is TGTGCCAGTAGTATAGGCGGTTCGGGCTACACCTTC.

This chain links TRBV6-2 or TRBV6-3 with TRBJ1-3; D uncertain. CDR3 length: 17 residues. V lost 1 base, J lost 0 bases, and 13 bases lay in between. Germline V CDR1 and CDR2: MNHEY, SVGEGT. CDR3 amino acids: CASSYWKETSSGNTIYF. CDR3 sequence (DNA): TGTGCCAGCAGTTACTGGAAAGAGACGAGCTCTGGAAACACCATATATTTT.

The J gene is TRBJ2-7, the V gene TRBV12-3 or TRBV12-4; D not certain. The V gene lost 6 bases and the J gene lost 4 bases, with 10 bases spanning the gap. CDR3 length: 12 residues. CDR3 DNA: TGTGCCAGCAGCCTGGTGCGGTACGAGCAGTACTTC. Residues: CASSLVRYEQYF.

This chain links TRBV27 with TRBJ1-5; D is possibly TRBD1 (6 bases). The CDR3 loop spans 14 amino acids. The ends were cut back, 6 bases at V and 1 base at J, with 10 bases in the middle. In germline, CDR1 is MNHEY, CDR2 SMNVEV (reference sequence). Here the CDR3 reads CASRPGVSNQPQHF. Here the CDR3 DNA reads TGTGCCAGCAGACCAGGGGTAAGCAATCAGCCCCAGCATTTT.

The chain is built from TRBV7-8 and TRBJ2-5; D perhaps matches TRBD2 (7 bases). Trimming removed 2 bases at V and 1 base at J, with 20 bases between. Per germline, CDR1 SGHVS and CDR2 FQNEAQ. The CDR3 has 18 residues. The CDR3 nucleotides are TGTGCCAGCAGCTTAAGGGGCCGGGGGGCCTATAGCCAAGAGACCCAGTACTTC. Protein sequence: CASSLRGRGAYSQETQYF.

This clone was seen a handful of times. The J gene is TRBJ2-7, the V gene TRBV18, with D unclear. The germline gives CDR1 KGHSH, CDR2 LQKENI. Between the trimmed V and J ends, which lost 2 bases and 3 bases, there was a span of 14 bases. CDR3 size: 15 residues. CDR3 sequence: CASSPSPARLYEQYF. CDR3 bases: TGTGCCAGCTCACCATCACCAGCCCGTCTCTACGAGCAGTACTTC.

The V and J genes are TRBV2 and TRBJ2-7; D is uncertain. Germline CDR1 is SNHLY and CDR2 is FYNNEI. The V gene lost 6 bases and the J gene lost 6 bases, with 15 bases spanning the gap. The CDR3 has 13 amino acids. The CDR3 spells CASRPTGTAEQYF. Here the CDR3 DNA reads TGTGCCAGCAGGCCTACGGGTACGGCCGAGCAGTACTTC.

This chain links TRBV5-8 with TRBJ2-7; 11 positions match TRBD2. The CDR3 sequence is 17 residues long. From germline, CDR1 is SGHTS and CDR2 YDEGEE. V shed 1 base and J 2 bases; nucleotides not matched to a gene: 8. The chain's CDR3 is CASSLQLAGASAYEQYF. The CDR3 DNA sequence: TGTGCCAGCAGCTTGCAACTAGCGGGGGCTTCTGCCTACGAGCAGTACTTC. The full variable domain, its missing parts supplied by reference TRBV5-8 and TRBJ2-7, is EAGVTQSPTHLIKTRGQQATLRCSPISGHTSVYWYQQALGLGLQFLLWYDEGEERNRGNFPPRFSGRQFPNYSSELNVNALELEDSALYLCASSLQLAGASAYEQYFGPGTRLTVT.

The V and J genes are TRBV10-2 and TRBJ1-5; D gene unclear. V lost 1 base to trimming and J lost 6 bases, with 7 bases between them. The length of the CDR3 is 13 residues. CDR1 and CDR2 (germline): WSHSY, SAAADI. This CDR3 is CASSEWVGQPQHF. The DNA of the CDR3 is TGCGCCAGCAGTGAGTGGGTTGGTCAGCCCCAGCATTTT.

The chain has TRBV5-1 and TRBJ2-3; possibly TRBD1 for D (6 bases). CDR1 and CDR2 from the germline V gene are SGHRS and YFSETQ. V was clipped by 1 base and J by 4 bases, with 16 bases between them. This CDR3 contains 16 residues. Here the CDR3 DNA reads TGCGCCAGCAGCTTGAGTACAGGGTTAAGTCCAGATACGCAGTATTTT. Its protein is CASSLSTGLSPDTQYF.

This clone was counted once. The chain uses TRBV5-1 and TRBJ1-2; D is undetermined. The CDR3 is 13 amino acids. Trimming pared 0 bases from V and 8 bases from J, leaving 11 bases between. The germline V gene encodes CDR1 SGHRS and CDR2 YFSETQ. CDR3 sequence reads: CASSLGSANGYTF. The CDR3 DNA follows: TGCGCCAGCAGCTTGGGTTCCGCTAACGGCTACACCTTC.

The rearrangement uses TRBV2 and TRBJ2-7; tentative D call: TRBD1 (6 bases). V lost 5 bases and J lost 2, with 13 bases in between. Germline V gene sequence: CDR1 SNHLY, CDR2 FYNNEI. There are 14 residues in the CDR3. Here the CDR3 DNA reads TGTGCCAGCAGTTATGACAGGATCACCTACGAGCAGTACTTC. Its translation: CASSYDRITYEQYF.

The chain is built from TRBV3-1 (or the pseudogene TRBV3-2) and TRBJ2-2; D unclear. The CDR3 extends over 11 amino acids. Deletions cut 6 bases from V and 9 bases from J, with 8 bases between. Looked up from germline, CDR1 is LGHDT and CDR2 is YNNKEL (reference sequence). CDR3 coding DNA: TGTGCCAGCAGTCCATCATGGGAGCTGTTTTTT. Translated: CASSPSWELFF.

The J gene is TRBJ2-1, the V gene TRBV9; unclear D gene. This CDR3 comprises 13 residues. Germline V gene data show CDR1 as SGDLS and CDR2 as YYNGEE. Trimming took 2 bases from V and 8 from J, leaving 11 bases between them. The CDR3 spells CASSVSAWDEQFF. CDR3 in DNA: TGTGCCAGCAGCGTGAGCGCCTGGGATGAGCAGTTCTTC. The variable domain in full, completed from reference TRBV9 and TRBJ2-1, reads DSGVTQTPKHLITATGQRVTLRCSPRSGDLSVYWYQQSLDQGLQFLIQYYNGEERAKGNILERFSAQQFPDLHSELNLSSLELGDSALYFCASSVSAWDEQFFGPGTRLTVL.

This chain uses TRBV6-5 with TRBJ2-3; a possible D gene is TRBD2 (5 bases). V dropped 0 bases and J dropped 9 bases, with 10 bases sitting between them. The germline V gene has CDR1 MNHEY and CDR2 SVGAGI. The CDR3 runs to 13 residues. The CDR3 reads CASSYSRTYTQYF. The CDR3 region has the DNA TGTGCCAGCAGTTACTCGAGGACTTACACGCAGTATTTT.

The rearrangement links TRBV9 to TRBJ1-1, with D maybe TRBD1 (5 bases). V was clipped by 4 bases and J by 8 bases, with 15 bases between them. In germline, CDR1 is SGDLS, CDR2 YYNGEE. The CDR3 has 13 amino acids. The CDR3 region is CASSSGWGREAFF. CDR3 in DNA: TGTGCCAGCAGCTCAGGGTGGGGCAGGGAAGCTTTCTTT.

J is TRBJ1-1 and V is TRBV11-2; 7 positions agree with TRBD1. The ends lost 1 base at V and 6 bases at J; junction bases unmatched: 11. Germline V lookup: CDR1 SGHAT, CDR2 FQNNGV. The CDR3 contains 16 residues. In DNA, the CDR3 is TGTGCCAGCAGCTTAGGGCGGTACAGGGGCGGGTCTGAAGCTTTCTTT. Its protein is CASSLGRYRGGSEAFF.

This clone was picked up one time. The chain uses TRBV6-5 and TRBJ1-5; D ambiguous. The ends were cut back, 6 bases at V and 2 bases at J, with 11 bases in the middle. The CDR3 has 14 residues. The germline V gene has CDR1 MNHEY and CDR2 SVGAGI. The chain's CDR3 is CASRRWSGNQPQHF. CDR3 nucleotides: TGTGCCAGCAGACGGTGGAGTGGCAATCAGCCCCAGCATTTT.

In nucleotides, the CDR3 is TGTGCCAGCAGCGTAGGCGCAGGGCTATTTGAAGCTTTCTTT. It is translated as CASSVGAGLFEAFF. The rearrangement uses TRBV9 and TRBJ1-1, with D possibly being TRBD1 (5 bases). The CDR3 has 14 amino acids. Germline CDR1 and CDR2: SGDLS and YYNGEE. V was cut by 0 bases and J by 7 bases, with 13 bases left in between. Supplemented by reference TRBV9 and TRBJ1-1, the full variable domain reads DSGVTQTPKHLITATGQRVTLRCSPRSGDLSVYWYQQSLDQGLQFLIQYYNGEERAKGNILERFSAQQFPDLHSELNLSSLELGDSALYFCASSVGAGLFEAFFGQGTRLTVV.

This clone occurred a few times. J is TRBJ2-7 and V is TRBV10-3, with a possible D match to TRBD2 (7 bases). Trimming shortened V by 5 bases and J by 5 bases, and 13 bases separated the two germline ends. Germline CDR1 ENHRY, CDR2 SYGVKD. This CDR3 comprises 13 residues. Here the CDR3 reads CAISQGRVDEQYF. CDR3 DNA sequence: TGTGCCATCAGTCAGGGGAGGGTCGACGAGCAGTACTTC.

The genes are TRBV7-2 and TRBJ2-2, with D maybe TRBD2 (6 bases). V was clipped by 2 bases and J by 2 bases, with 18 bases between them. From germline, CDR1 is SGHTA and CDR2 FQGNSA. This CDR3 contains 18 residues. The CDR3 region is CASSLLPGLAENTGELFF. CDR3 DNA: TGTGCCAGCAGCTTATTACCGGGGTTAGCGGAAAACACCGGGGAGCTGTTTTTT.

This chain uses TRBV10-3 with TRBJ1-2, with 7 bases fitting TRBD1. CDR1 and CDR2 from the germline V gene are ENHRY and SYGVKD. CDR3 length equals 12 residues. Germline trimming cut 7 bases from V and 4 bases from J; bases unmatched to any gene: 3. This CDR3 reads CAIKGQLYGYTF. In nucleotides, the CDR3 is TGTGCCATCAAGGGACAGCTCTATGGCTACACCTTC.

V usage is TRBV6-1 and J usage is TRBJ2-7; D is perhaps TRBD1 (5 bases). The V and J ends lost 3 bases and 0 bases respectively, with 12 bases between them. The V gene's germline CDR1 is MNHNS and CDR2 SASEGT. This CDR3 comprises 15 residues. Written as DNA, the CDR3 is TGTGCCAGCAGTGAGTTCGGACACCTCTCCTACGAGCAGTACTTC. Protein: CASSEFGHLSYEQYF.

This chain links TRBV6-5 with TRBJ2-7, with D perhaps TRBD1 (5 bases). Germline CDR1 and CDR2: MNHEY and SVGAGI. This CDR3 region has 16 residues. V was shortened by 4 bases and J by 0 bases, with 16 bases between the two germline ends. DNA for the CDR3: TGTGCCAGCAGTTCCCTAACTCAGGGTGACTCCTACGAGCAGTACTTC. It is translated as CASSSLTQGDSYEQYF.

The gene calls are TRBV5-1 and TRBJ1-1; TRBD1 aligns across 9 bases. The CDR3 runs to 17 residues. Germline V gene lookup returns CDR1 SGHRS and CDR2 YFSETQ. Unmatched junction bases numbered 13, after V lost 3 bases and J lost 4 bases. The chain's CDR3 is CASSWLGQGREGTEAFF. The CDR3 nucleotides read TGCGCCAGCAGCTGGCTAGGACAGGGGAGAGAGGGCACTGAAGCTTTCTTT.